This TCR beta chain comes out of a study of shared clonotypes between healthy human individuals. General study results and limits: Donors were few, which limited the genetic and exposure-history diversity represented. Several donors shared roughly 5% of their naive CD4 clonotypes.

Both subsets, CD45RA+ naive and CD45RA-negative memory, were split from the CD4+ cells. With regard to this clone: What it binds is not known.

The assay ran at deep level. Sequencing used immunoSEQ multiplex PCR; TCRdb keeps in-frame clones, though not all of them. The sample records some 1 million clones, around 74% being singletons. The germline V gene encodes CDR1 KGHSH and CDR2 LQKENI. This CDR3 spans 14 amino acids. The germline V and J ends were trimmed by 2 bases and 2 bases, with 10 bases remaining between them. Source material: memory CD4+ T cells sorted from blood. As for subset: CD45RA-negative fraction. The origin of this receptor is a man younger than 35 in good health. This rearrangement joins TRBV18 to TRBJ2-7; D remains ambiguous. The CDR3 here is CASSPIAETYEQYF. Here the CDR3 DNA reads TGTGCCAGCTCACCAATCGCGGAGACCTACGAGCAGTACTTC. Looking up the rest from reference TRBV18 and TRBJ2-7 gives the full variable domain: NAGVMQNPRHLVRRRGQEARLRCSPMKGHSHVYWYRQLPEEGLKFMVYLQKENIIDESGMPKERFSAEFPKEGPSILRIQQVVRGDSAAYFCASSPIAETYEQYFGPGTRLTVT.